Included here is one T cell receptor beta chain sequence, with context. The sample comes from a study of cytomegalovirus exposure and HLA in healthy donors. The CDR3 is 15 residues long. With V trimmed by 3 bases and J by 0 bases, 1 base remained unmatched. Per germline, CDR1 SGHRS and CDR2 YFSETQ. Use of 60 Vbeta and 13 Jbeta primers characterized the PCR. Libraries were prepared by immunoSEQ multiplex PCR; TCRdb keeps only in-frame clonotypes and omits some of them. The ten most abundant clones cover less than 2% of a sample with around 130,000 clones. This sequence was found in a woman between 35 and 50 years old in good health and CMV-seronegative. Specimen: PBMCs. The rearrangement links TRBV5-1 to TRBJ1-1; TRBD1 aligns across 11 bases. CDR3 DNA sequence: TGCGCCAGCAGCTGGACAGGGGGCGTGAACACTGAAGCTTTCTTT. This sequence encodes CASSWTGGVNTEAFF.